Below, 4 T cell receptor beta chains from the same sample are listed, as sequenced in a study of beta chain features in type 1 diabetes. Which antigens these TCRs recognize remains unknown. Every bit of the isolated RNA underwent reverse transcription, so sequencing read expressed TCRB transcripts. Here immunoSEQ multiplex PCR was the method, and the copy in TCRdb shows in-frame clones only, minus some. The sample has about 170,000 clones, approximately 8% seen once. Overall study findings and caveats: In every one of the four CD4+ subsets, TCRB CDR3s were moderately but significantly shorter in Type 1 diabetes patients.

The sequencing input was central memory CD4+ T cells from blood. The source of these receptors is a woman aged 40 to 50 with type 1 diabetes.

This clone appeared many times. J is TRBJ2-5 and V is TRBV19; D possibly corresponds to TRBD1 (5 bases). Trimming removed 1 base from V and 6 bases from J, with 9 bases in between. The CDR3 runs 13 residues. Germline CDR1 LNHDA, CDR2 SQIVND (reference sequence). The CDR3 DNA reads TGTGCCAGTAGTATAGCGTCAGGGAAGACCCAGTACTTC. Translated: CASSIASGKTQYF.

This rearrangement joins TRBV5-6 to TRBJ1-2; perhaps TRBD1 as D (6 bases). CDR1 is SGHDT, CDR2 YYEEEE, per germline. CDR3 length: 14 amino acids. V lost 5 bases and J lost 4, with 15 bases in between. Here the CDR3 reads CASSPGQRTYGYTF. The CDR3 coding sequence is TGTGCCAGCAGTCCCGGACAGAGAACCTATGGCTACACCTTC.

This clone was observed a few times. The chain combines TRBV4-2 with TRBJ2-7; D gene uncertain. Between the trimmed V and J ends, which lost 4 bases and 3 bases, there was a span of 13 bases. The CDR3 spans 14 residues. Per the germline V gene, CDR1 is LGHNA and CDR2 is YNFKEQ. The CDR3 spells CASSPLGQDYEQYF. CDR3 bases: TGTGCCAGCAGCCCTTTGGGTCAGGACTACGAGCAGTACTTC.

The V and J genes are TRBV7-8 and TRBJ2-1, with 9 bases fitting TRBD2. This CDR3 contains 14 residues. The V gene end was trimmed by 5 bases and the J gene end by 7 bases; junction bases not matched to a gene: 6. Germline loops: CDR1 SGHVS, CDR2 FQNEAQ. CDR3 amino acids: CASSPPAGGNEQFF. DNA of the CDR3: TGTGCCAGCAGCCCCCCTGCGGGGGGGAATGAGCAGTTCTTC.